Listed here are 16 T cell receptor beta chains from one sample, sequenced in a study of T cell repertoires in cytomegalovirus infection. For these receptors, no antigen is known. From the reads, TCRdb called clonotypes with MiXCR, one entry per CDR3 protein. The sample lists 300,000 to 400,000 distinct CDR3 sequences; about 29% were seen once. The specimen comprised cultured PBMCs, sampled from culture after CMV antigen stimulation. These receptors were taken from a human donor in good health (CMV status not recorded). Some clones in this sample may be carry-over from other donors' samples.

The table lists this clonotype with a few counts. The V and J genes are TRBV2 and TRBJ2-7; D might be TRBD1 (6 bases). The V end was cut by 6 bases, the J end by 2 bases, with 11 bases between. The CDR3 spans 13 residues. The germline CDR1 and CDR2 sequences are SNHLY and FYNNEI. The CDR3 nucleotides are TGTGCCAGCAGCGGCAGGGGACCCTACGAGCAGTACTTC. It codes for CASSGRGPYEQYF.

This clonotype was recorded at least ten times. The chain uses TRBV7-6 and TRBJ1-4; a possible D gene is TRBD1 (6 bases). The V end was cut by 5 bases, the J end by 0 bases, with 10 bases between. The length of the CDR3 is 15 residues. Germline assignment: CDR1 SGHVS and CDR2 FNYEAQ. CDR3 in DNA: TGTGCCAGCAGCCCCCACAGGGCAACTAATGAAAAACTGTTTTTT. It yields the protein CASSPHRATNEKLFF.

The chain uses TRBV3-1 and TRBJ2-1; 10 bases match TRBD2. The CDR3 has 16 amino acids. The trim removed 4 bases at V and 6 bases at J, leaving 9 bases unmatched. CDR1 LGHDT and CDR2 YNNKEL come from the germline V gene (reference sequence). The CDR3 here is CASSRSGTSAFNEQFF. In DNA form, the CDR3 reads TGTGCCAGCAGCCGATCCGGGACTAGCGCTTTCAATGAGCAGTTCTTC.

This clonotype was seen repeatedly, ten times or more. This chain uses TRBV7-8 with TRBJ1-5, with no clear D. Trimming left V 5 bases short and J 8 bases short, with 16 bases between. The CDR3 covers 14 residues. Germline-derived CDR1 and CDR2 are SGHVS and FQNEAQ. The CDR3 here is CASSTLKHGEPQHF. The CDR3 nucleotides read TGTGCCAGCAGCACGCTCAAGCATGGAGAGCCCCAGCATTTT.

This clonotype was seen at least ten times. J is TRBJ2-5 and V is TRBV7-9; 9 bases align to TRBD2. Germline V CDR1 and CDR2: SEHNR, FQNEAQ (reference sequence). The CDR3 contains 15 residues. With 2 bases clipped from V and 1 base from J, the junction kept 2 bases outside the gene matches. For the CDR3, the DNA is TGTGCCAGCAGCTTATCACTAGCGGGCCAAGAGACCCAGTACTTC. This codes for CASSLSLAGQETQYF.

This clonotype was detected only a few times. The CDR3 DNA sequence: TGTGCCAGCTCCTTGGACTGGAACACCGGGGAGCTGTTTTTT. As protein: CASSLDWNTGELFF. The chain couples TRBV7-8 to TRBJ2-2; weak D call: TRBD2 (5 bases). The CDR3 contains 14 residues. V was trimmed by 8 bases and J by 1 base, leaving 11 bases between them. Germline assignment: CDR1 SGHVS and CDR2 FQNEAQ.

The gene calls are TRBV11-2 and TRBJ2-6; D not resolved. Trimming shortened V by 7 bases and J by 0 bases, and 19 bases separated the two germline ends. Germline CDR1 reads SGHAT; CDR2 reads FQNNGV. CDR3 length: 18 residues. The CDR3 region is CASNSISNADSGANVLTF. Here the CDR3 DNA reads TGTGCCAGCAACTCCATCAGTAACGCCGACTCTGGGGCCAACGTCCTGACTTTC. Together with reference TRBV11-2 and TRBJ2-6, the CDR3 gives the full variable domain: EAGVAQSPRYKIIEKRQSVAFWCNPISGHATLYWYQQILGQGPKLLIQFQNNGVVDDSQLPKDRFSAERLKGVDSTLKIQPAKLEDSAVYLCASNSISNADSGANVLTFGAGSRLTVL.

The table lists this clonotype with a few counts. This chain uses TRBV12-3 or TRBV12-4 with TRBJ1-2; D perhaps matches TRBD1 (5 bases). Trimming removed 7 bases at V and 6 bases at J, with 15 bases between. The CDR3 has 13 amino acids. This chain's CDR3 is CASMKRQHDGYTF. The DNA for the CDR3 is TGTGCCAGCATGAAAAGACAGCACGATGGCTACACCTTC.

The J gene is TRBJ1-5, the V gene TRBV11-2, with D unclear. Trimming cost V 4 bases and J 4 bases, with 11 bases left between them. The CDR3 loop spans 14 amino acids. Germline V gives CDR1 SGHAT, CDR2 FQNNGV. CDR3 sequence reads: CASSYGLGNQPQHF. The CDR3 nucleotides read TGTGCCAGCAGCTACGGACTGGGGAATCAGCCCCAGCATTTT.

This clonotype showed up just a few times. No DNA is shown, since the ends of the CDR3 on it are uncertain; the CDR3 is the one TCRdb lists. The V gene is TRBV7-8, the J gene TRBJ2-7; TRBD1 is taken as the D call from the table, unchecked against the DNA. The length of the CDR3 is 11 amino acids, counting both ends. Germline values: CDR1 SGHVS, CDR2 FQNEAQ. CDR3 region: CASSLVGQGTF.

This clonotype was seen a few times. The CDR3 protein is CASSLTSGGAQETQYF. CDR3 nucleotides: TGTGCCAGCAGCTTAACCAGCGGGGGAGCCCAAGAGACCCAGTACTTC. This chain uses TRBV7-9 with TRBJ2-5; 8 bases agree with TRBD2. With V trimmed by 2 bases and J by 1 base, 6 bases remained unmatched. Looked up from germline, CDR1 is SEHNR and CDR2 is FQNEAQ (reference sequence). The CDR3 totals 16 residues. The whole variable domain, filled in from reference TRBV7-9 and TRBJ2-5, reads DTGVSQNPRHKITKRGQNVTFRCDPISEHNRLYWYRQTLGQGPEFLTYFQNEAQLEKSRLLSDRFSAERPKGSFSTLEIQRTEQGDSAMYLCASSLTSGGAQETQYFGPGTRLLVL.

As for this clonotype: Because the CDR3's place on the DNA is in doubt, the DNA is left out and the CDR3 is given as listed by TCRdb. The rearrangement uses TRBV7-9 and TRBJ1-3; the table's D gene call, TRBD1, was not cross checked with the DNA. Germline CDR1 SEHNR, CDR2 FQNEAQ (reference sequence). The CDR3 length is 14 residues, termini included. The CDR3 spells CASSFGQGISLESF.

V is TRBV20-1 and J is TRBJ2-2; 8 bases fit TRBD1. Germline CDR1 and CDR2: DFQATT and SNEGSKA (reference sequence). The CDR3 totals 14 residues. Unmatched junction bases numbered 1, after V lost 3 bases and J lost 1 base. This chain's CDR3 is CSARTGVNTGELFF. The CDR3 coding sequence is TGCAGTGCTAGGACAGGGGTGAACACCGGGGAGCTGTTTTTT.

This clonotype was recorded a few times. The rearrangement links TRBV6-2 or TRBV6-3 to TRBJ2-7, with D uncertain. Germline V gene data show CDR1 as MNHEY and CDR2 as SVGEGT. The length of the CDR3 is 12 residues. Trimming removed 8 bases from V and 0 bases from J, with 8 bases in between. This CDR3 reads CASLGNSYEQYF. CDR3 in DNA: TGTGCCAGCTTGGGGAACTCCTACGAGCAGTACTTC.

This clonotype was recorded a few times. The rearrangement uses TRBV7-9 and TRBJ2-7; D is uncertain. The germline gives CDR1 SEHNR, CDR2 FQNEAQ (reference sequence). This CDR3 comprises 14 residues. Trimming stripped 1 base from V and 4 bases from J, with 11 bases between. CDR3 DNA: TGTGCCAGCAGCTTAGGTGTAGGGCCGTACGAGCAGTACTTC. Translating it yields CASSLGVGPYEQYF. The full variable domain, rest sourced from reference TRBV7-9 and TRBJ2-7, is DTGVSQNPRHKITKRGQNVTFRCDPISEHNRLYWYRQTLGQGPEFLTYFQNEAQLEKSRLLSDRFSAERPKGSFSTLEIQRTEQGDSAMYLCASSLGVGPYEQYFGPGTRLTVT.

This clonotype came up a few times. The J gene is TRBJ2-7, the V gene TRBV6-6; TRBD1 matches at 9 bases. The V segment lost 6 bases and the J segment 4 bases; nucleotides outside the gene matches: 10. Germline lookup yields CDR1 MNHNY and CDR2 SVGAGI (reference sequence). The CDR3 sequence is 15 residues long. The CDR3 sequence is CASSHRTGDLYEQYF. The CDR3 DNA is TGTGCCAGCAGCCATAGGACAGGGGACTTATACGAGCAGTACTTC.